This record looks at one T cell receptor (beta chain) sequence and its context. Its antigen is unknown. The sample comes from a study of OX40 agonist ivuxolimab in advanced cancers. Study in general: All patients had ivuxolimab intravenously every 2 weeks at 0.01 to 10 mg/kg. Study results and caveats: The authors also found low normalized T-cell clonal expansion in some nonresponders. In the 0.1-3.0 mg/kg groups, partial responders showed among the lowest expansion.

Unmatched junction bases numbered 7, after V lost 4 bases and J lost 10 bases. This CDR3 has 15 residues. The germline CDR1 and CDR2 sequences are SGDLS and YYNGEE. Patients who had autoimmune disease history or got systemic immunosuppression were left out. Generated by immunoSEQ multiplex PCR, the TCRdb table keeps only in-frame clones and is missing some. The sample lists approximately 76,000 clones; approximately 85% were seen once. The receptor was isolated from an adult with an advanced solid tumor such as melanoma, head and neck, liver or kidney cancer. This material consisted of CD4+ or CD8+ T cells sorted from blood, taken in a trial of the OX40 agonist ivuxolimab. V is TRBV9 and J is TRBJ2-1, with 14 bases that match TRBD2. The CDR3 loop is CASSLRLAGGPEQFF. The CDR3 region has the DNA TGTGCCAGCAGCCTGCGACTAGCGGGAGGGCCGGAGCAGTTCTTC.